Listed below are T cell receptor beta chains from one sample, sequenced in a study of blood T cell repertoires in COVID-19. Profiled with immunoSEQ multiplex PCR; TCRdb holds only in-frame clones, not every one. The table includes about 200,000 clones, around 78% detected once. The specimen was peripheral blood. These receptors originate from a woman aged 80 or older with active or convalescent COVID-19. CDR3s include the opening cysteine and the closing phenylalanine or tryptophan. The D gene is left open where the match is weak. A row's size may be missing; if present it is once, few, many or a size class.

clone size | D gene | J gene | V gene | CDR3 protein | CDR3 DNA
once | . | TRBJ1-3 | TRBV4-1 | CASCRRLGGSSGNTIYF | TGCGCCAGCTGCCGCCGCTTAGGGGGTAGCTCTGGAAACACCATATATTTT
. | . | TRBJ2-3 | TRBV6-5 | CASRSESTDTQYF | TGTGCCAGCCGAAGCGAGAGCACAGATACGCAGTATTTT
. | TRBD2 | TRBJ2-1 | TRBV27 | CASSPAGGGVYNEQFF | TGTGCCAGCAGTCCTGCTGGCGGGGGGGTCTACAATGAGCAGTTCTTC
. | . | TRBJ2-2 | TRBV5-1 | CASSPTQGTDTGELFF | TGCGCCAGCAGCCCCACCCAGGGCACCGACACCGGGGAGCTGTTTTTT
. | TRBD1 | TRBJ1-2 | TRBV19 | CASRSRGRLDYGYTF | TGTGCCAGTAGAAGCAGGGGGAGATTGGACTATGGCTACACCTTC
. | . | TRBJ2-1 | TRBV5-1 | CASSLAPSVSYNEQFF | TGCGCCAGCAGCTTGGCCCCTAGCGTCTCCTACAATGAGCAGTTCTTC
. | TRBD2 | TRBJ2-1 | TRBV10-3 | CAISESTSGDYNEQFF | TGTGCCATCAGTGAGTCGACTAGCGGGGATTACAATGAGCAGTTCTTC
many | TRBD2 | TRBJ2-7 | TRBV19 | CASSIRTSGTYEQYF | TGTGCCAGTAGTATAAGGACTAGCGGCACCTACGAGCAGTACTTC
. | . | TRBJ1-2 | TRBV6-5 | CATKDSPANYGYTF | TGTGCCACCAAGGACAGCCCAGCTAACTATGGCTACACCTTC
once | . | TRBJ2-7 | TRBV28 | CASSLSGSDEQYF | TGTGCCAGCAGTTTATCAGGTTCCGACGAGCAGTACTTC
few | . | TRBJ1-2 | TRBV5-1 | CASSIQGGVGGYTF | TGCGCCAGCAGCATCCAAGGCGGGGTTGGAGGCTACACCTTC
. | TRBD2 | TRBJ2-1 | TRBV3-1/TRBV3-2 | CASSFRLAGFYNEQFF | TGTGCCAGCAGCTTCCGACTAGCGGGGTTCTACAATGAGCAGTTCTTC
few | TRBD1 | TRBJ2-7 | TRBV3-1/TRBV3-2 | CASSPTGQGYYEQYF | TGTGCCAGCAGCCCCACGGGACAGGGGTACTACGAGCAGTACTTC
. | TRBD1 | TRBJ1-1 | TRBV6-5 | CASSYQTGASFF | TGTGCCAGCAGTTACCAGACAGGGGCGTCTTTCTTT
. | TRBD2 | TRBJ2-1 | TRBV5-1 | CASSFVAGGPNEQFF | TGCGCCAGCAGCTTCGTAGCGGGGGGACCCAATGAGCAGTTCTTC
. | . | TRBJ1-3 | TRBV7-2 | CASSFQQGRSGNTIYF | TGTGCCAGCAGCTTCCAACAGGGACGATCTGGAAACACCATATATTTT
few | . | TRBJ1-6 | TRBV28 | CASTGGIYNSPLHF | TGTGCCAGCACGGGAGGGATCTATAATTCACCCCTCCACTTT
. | . | TRBJ2-1 | TRBV19 | CASSTTIDEQFF | TGTGCCAGTAGTACAACTATCGATGAGCAGTTCTTC
. | TRBD1 | TRBJ2-7 | TRBV3-1/TRBV3-2 | CASSPTPDRAYEQYF | TGTGCCAGCAGCCCCACCCCCGACAGGGCCTACGAGCAGTACTTC
once | . | TRBJ1-2 | TRBV19 | CASSHYPYGYTF | TGTGCCAGTAGTCACTACCCCTATGGCTACACCTTC
. | . | TRBJ2-5 | TRBV2 | CASSVDGLETQYF | TGTGCCAGCAGTGTAGACGGGTTGGAGACCCAGTACTTC
. | TRBD1 | TRBJ1-1 | TRBV10-3 | CAISAASQGARTEAFF | TGTGCCATCAGCGCTGCCTCACAGGGGGCGCGGACTGAAGCTTTCTTT
. | . | TRBJ2-7 | TRBV7-3 | CRGDISYEQYF | TGTCGGGGAGACATCTCCTACGAGCAGTACTTC
. | . | TRBJ2-3 | TRBV4-2 | CVSSQEWGPFTDTQYF | TGTGTCAGCAGCCAAGAATGGGGGCCATTCACAGATACGCAGTATTTT
. | . | TRBJ1-6 | TRBV5-4 | CASSVGGRGNSPLHF | TGTGCCAGCAGCGTTGGGGGCAGGGGTAATTCACCCCTCCACTTT
. | . | TRBJ2-7 | TRBV5-4 | CASSLSAKSSYEQYF | TGTGCCAGCAGCTTGAGTGCGAAGAGCTCCTACGAGCAGTACTTC
. | . | TRBJ1-2 | TRBV6-2/TRBV6-3 | CASSYSKLGAIRIKTNYGYTF | TGTGCCAGCAGTTACTCTAAATTGGGGGCTATCAGGATCAAGACTAACTATGGCTACACCTTC
. | . | TRBJ2-3 | TRBV5-1 | CASSLRQGVDTQYF | TGCGCCAGCAGCTTAAGACAAGGGGTAGATACGCAGTATTTT
. | . | TRBJ1-2 | TRBV10-3 | CAISEWAMYGYTF | TGTGCCATCAGTGAGTGGGCGATGTATGGCTACACCTTC
. | . | TRBJ2-3 | TRBV6-5 | CASRQGSLSHTQYF | TGTGCCAGCAGACAGGGATCTCTGAGCCATACGCAGTATTTT
. | TRBD1 | TRBJ2-5 | TRBV2 | CASRGQEYQETQYF | TGTGCCAGCAGAGGACAGGAGTATCAAGAGACCCAGTACTTC
once | TRBD1 | TRBJ1-3 | TRBV5-4 | CASSWGQSNTIYF | TGTGCCAGCAGCTGGGGACAGTCAAACACCATATATTTT
. | TRBD2 | TRBJ2-5 | TRBV5-6 | CASSSMASGGEYQETQYF | TGTGCCAGCAGCTCAATGGCTAGCGGGGGGGAATACCAAGAGACCCAGTACTTC
. | TRBD2 | TRBJ2-1 | TRBV2 | CASSELAGAYNEQFF | TGTGCCAGCAGTGAACTAGCGGGGGCCTACAATGAGCAGTTCTTC
. | TRBD1 | TRBJ1-2 | TRBV5-1 | CASSSGTVNYGYTF | TGCGCCAGCAGCTCCGGGACAGTCAACTATGGCTACACCTTC
once | . | TRBJ2-3 | TRBV19 | CASSVTGQGTQYF | TGTGCCAGTAGTGTCACCGGGCAGGGTACGCAGTATTTT
once | TRBD1 | TRBJ2-5 | TRBV5-4 | CASSLAGGRETQYF | TGTGCCAGCAGCTTGGCAGGGGGCCGCGAGACCCAGTACTTC
. | TRBD1 | TRBJ1-1 | TRBV29-1 | CSVGQGSTEAFF | TGCAGCGTCGGACAGGGCTCGACTGAAGCTTTCTTT
few | . | TRBJ2-7 | TRBV3-1/TRBV3-2 | CASSQSRQSRSYEQYF | TGTGCCAGCAGCCAAAGTCGACAGTCCCGATCTTACGAGCAGTACTTC
. | . | TRBJ1-6 | TRBV28 | CASRPQPRNILDGSPLHF | TGTGCCAGCAGACCTCAGCCCAGGAATATCTTGGATGGTTCACCCCTCCACTTT
. | . | TRBJ2-3 | TRBV20-1 | CSARPSDTQYF | TGCAGTGCTAGACCTAGCGATACGCAGTATTTT
. | TRBD1 | TRBJ1-1 | TRBV10-3 | CAIWTGQSAFF | TGTGCCATCTGGACAGGGCAGAGTGCTTTCTTT
. | . | TRBJ1-4 | TRBV7-9 | CASSSPNYEKLFF | TGTGCCAGCAGCTCCCCTAACTATGAAAAACTGTTTTTT
once | . | TRBJ1-3 | TRBV24-1 | CATSDSRDIRNTIYF | TGTGCCACCAGTGATTCCCGGGACATCAGAAACACCATATATTTT
. | TRBD2 | TRBJ2-3 | TRBV4-1 | CASSLAGEVDTQYF | TGCGCCAGCAGCCTAGCGGGAGAAGTGGATACGCAGTATTTT
. | TRBD1 | TRBJ2-1 | TRBV6-5 | CASSYSGPGGEQFF | TGTGCCAGCAGTTACTCGGGGCCAGGGGGTGAGCAGTTCTTC
. | . | TRBJ2-5 | TRBV5-4 | CASSLRGPGGETQYF | TGTGCCAGCAGCTTGAGAGGGCCCGGAGGAGAGACCCAGTACTTC
. | TRBD2 | TRBJ2-1 | TRBV3-1/TRBV3-2 | CASSPPWGGKYNEQFF | TGTGCCAGCAGCCCCCCGTGGGGGGGGAAATACAATGAGCAGTTCTTC
. | TRBD1 | TRBJ1-2 | TRBV27 | CASSPRQGRAGGYTF | TGTGCCAGCAGTCCCCGACAGGGCAGGGCCGGTGGCTACACCTTC